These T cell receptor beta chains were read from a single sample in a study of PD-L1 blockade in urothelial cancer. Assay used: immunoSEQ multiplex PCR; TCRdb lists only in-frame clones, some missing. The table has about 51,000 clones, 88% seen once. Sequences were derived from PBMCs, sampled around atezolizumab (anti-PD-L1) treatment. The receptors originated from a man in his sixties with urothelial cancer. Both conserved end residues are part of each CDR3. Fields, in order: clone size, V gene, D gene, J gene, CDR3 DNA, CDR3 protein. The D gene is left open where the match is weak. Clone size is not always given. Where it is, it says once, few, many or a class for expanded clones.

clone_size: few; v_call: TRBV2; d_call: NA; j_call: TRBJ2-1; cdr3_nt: TGTGCCAGCGCGGACTACAATGAGCAGTTCTTC; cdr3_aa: CASADYNEQFF
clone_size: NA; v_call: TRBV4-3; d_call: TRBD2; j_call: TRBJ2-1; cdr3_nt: TGCGCCAGCAGCCAAGAAACTAGCGGGAGGGCCTACAATGAGCAGTTCTTC; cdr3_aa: CASSQETSGRAYNEQFF
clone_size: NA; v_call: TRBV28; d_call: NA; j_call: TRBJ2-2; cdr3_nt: TGTGCCAGCAGTTTTTGGGGCACAGGGAGGAACACCGGGGAGCTGTTTTTT; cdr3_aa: CASSFWGTGRNTGELFF
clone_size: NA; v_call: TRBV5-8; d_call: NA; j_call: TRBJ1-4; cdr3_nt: TGTGCCAGCAGCTTGGATCAGGGCTTAAGGGCTAATGAAAAACTGTTTTTT; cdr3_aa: CASSLDQGLRANEKLFF
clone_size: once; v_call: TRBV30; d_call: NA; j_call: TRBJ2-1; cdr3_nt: TGTGCCTGGAGTGTGGGGCTCAATGAGCAGTTCTTC; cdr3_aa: CAWSVGLNEQFF
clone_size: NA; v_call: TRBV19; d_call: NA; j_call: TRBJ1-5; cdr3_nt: TGTGCCAGTAGGGGGAAACCACAGGGATCTCTTAATCAGCCCCAGCATTTT; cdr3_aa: CASRGKPQGSLNQPQHF
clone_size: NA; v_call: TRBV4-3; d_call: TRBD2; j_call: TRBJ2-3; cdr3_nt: TGCGCCAGCAGCCAAGACACTAGCGGGAGGTTGGATACGCAGTATTTT; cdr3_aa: CASSQDTSGRLDTQYF
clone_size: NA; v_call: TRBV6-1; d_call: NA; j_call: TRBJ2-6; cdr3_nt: TGTGCCAGCAGTGGACCAGACAGCTCTGGGGCCAACGTCCTGACTTTC; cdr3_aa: CASSGPDSSGANVLTF
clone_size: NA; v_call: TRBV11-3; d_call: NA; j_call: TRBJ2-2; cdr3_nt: TGTGCCAGCAGCCCCCGGTTGTTTTTT; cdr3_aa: CASSPRLFF
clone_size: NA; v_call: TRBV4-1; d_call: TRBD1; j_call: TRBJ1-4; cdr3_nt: TGCGCCAGCAGCCGCGGACAGGGTCGGGAAAAACTGTTTTTT; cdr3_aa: CASSRGQGREKLFF
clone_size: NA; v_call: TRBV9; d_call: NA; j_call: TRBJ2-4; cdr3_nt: TGTGCCAGCAGCGAAAGATCCGGGAGAGACAAAAACATTCAGTACTTC; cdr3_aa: CASSERSGRDKNIQYF
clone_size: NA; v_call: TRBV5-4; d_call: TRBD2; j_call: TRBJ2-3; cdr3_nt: TGTGCCAGCAGCCGGGGGACTAGCGGGGGTCTAGATACGCAGTATTTT; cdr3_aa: CASSRGTSGGLDTQYF
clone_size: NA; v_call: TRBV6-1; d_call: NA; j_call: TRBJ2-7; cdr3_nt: TGTGCCAGCAGTGACTCGCAGTCCTACGAGCAGTACTTC; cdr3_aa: CASSDSQSYEQYF
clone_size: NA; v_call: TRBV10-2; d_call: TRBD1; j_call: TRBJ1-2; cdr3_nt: TGCGCCAGCAGCCGGGACAGGGGGCTCGACTATGGCTACACCTTC; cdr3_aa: CASSRDRGLDYGYTF
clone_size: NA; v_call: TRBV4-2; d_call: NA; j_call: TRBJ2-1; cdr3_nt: TGTGCCAGCAGCCGAGAACCCAGGAATGAGCAGTTCTTC; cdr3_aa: CASSREPRNEQFF
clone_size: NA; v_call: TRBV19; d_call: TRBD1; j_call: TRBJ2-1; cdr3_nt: TGTGCCAGTAGTATTGGACAGGGGAAGTACAATGAGCAGTTCTTC; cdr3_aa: CASSIGQGKYNEQFF
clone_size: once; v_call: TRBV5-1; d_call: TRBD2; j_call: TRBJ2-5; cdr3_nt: TGCGCCAGCGGCGGGACTAGCGGGGGGAGTGGGGAGACCCAGTACTTC; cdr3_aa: CASGGTSGGSGETQYF
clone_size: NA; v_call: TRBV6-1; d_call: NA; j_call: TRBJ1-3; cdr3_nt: TGTGCCACCCTGAGGGACATTAACTCTGGAAACACCATATATTTT; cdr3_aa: CATLRDINSGNTIYF
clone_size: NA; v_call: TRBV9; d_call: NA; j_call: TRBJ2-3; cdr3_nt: TGTGCCAGCAGCGTAGGGCCCACGGGGGATACGCAGTATTTT; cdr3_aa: CASSVGPTGDTQYF
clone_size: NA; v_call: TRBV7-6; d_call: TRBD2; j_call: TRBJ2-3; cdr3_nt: TGTGCCAGCAGCCTACTCGGGACTAGCGGGAGCACAGATACGCAGTATTTT; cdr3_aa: CASSLLGTSGSTDTQYF
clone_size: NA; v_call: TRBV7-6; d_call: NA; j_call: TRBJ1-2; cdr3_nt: TGTGCCACCAGACCAGTTAACTATGGCTACACCTTC; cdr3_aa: CATRPVNYGYTF
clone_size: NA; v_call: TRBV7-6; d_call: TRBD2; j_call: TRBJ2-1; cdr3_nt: TGTGCCAGCAGCCCCATCGGGGGGAATGAGCAGTTCTTC; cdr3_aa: CASSPIGGNEQFF